The entry that follows covers one TCR beta chain sequence. The antigen is undetermined. This specimen comes from a study of T cell responses to AZD1222 COVID-19 vaccine. Across the whole study: Recipients boosted at about 4 weeks or about 12 weeks are pooled.

CDR1 and CDR2 from the germline V gene are SGHDN and FVKESK. Trimming removed 6 bases from V and 0 bases from J, with 6 bases in between. The CDR3 spans 13 residues. Clones were sequenced by immunoSEQ multiplex PCR, and TCRdb holds only the in-frame ones, with some missing. The sample yields over 100,000 clones, approximately 87% seen once. Regarding the study as a whole: Reportedly, nearly half the spike-specific TCRs target unmutated variant regions. Females made up more of the donors, who were largely white British, and clonal diversity may have come out too low.

Sequences were derived from peripheral blood, sampled on day 0 of AZD1222 vaccination. This sequence originates from an adult in good health. The V and J genes are TRBV14 and TRBJ1-3; no definite D call. The CDR3 loop reads CASRPNSGNTIYF. In nucleotides, the CDR3 is TGTGCCAGCAGGCCAAACTCTGGAAACACCATATATTTT.